These 11 T cell receptor beta chains came from one sample sequenced in a study of cytomegalovirus exposure and HLA in healthy donors. TCRdb's table, derived via immunoSEQ multiplex PCR, lists solely in-frame clones and lacks some. The data contain 60,000 to 80,000 clones, around 94% of them singletons. The specimen was PBMCs. The receptors were gathered from a woman aged 18-29 years in good health and CMV-seropositive.

The genes are TRBV18 and TRBJ2-2; the match to TRBD1 covers 7 bases. Germline V lookup: CDR1 KGHSH, CDR2 LQKENI. V shed 2 bases and J 4 bases; nucleotides not matched to a gene: 10. The CDR3 loop spans 17 amino acids. CDR3 loop: CASSPMAPGGITGELFF. In DNA form, the CDR3 reads TGTGCCAGCTCACCAATGGCTCCAGGGGGAATCACCGGGGAGCTGTTTTTT.

The chain combines TRBV19 with TRBJ2-5, with D perhaps matching TRBD1 (6 bases). Looked up from germline, CDR1 is LNHDA and CDR2 is SQIVND (reference sequence). This CDR3 region has 19 residues. V dropped 4 bases and J dropped 3 bases, with 27 bases sitting between them. The CDR3 sequence is CASSKVDKLAGENKETQYF. CDR3 nucleotides: TGTGCCAGTAGTAAGGTCGATAAGTTGGCAGGGGAGAATAAAGAGACCCAGTACTTC.

CDR3 bases: TGTGCCAGCAGTTCTATACAACAGGGGTTCGACAATGAGCAGTTCTTC. Translating it yields CASSSIQQGFDNEQFF. The V and J genes are TRBV28 and TRBJ2-1; 7 bases agree with TRBD1. V lost 4 bases, J lost 5 bases, and 11 bases stayed unmatched. This CDR3 has 16 amino acids. From germline, CDR1 is MDHEN and CDR2 SYDVKM.

The rearrangement joins TRBV29-1 to TRBJ2-7; perhaps TRBD1 as D (6 bases). This CDR3 is built from 14 residues. Germline CDR1 reads SQVTM; CDR2 reads ANQGSEA. The V end lost 4 bases, the J end lost 3 bases, and 16 bases lay between the germline ends. The CDR3 here is CSVGKGVQGYEQYF. Here the CDR3 DNA reads TGCAGCGTTGGAAAAGGGGTACAGGGCTACGAGCAGTACTTC.

The rearrangement joins TRBV7-8 to TRBJ2-7; a possible D gene is TRBD2 (5 bases). V lost 2 bases to trimming and J lost 5 bases, with 16 bases between them. Looked up from germline, CDR1 is SGHVS and CDR2 is FQNEAQ. CDR3 length: 15 amino acids. The CDR3 sequence is CASSLRVEGRNEQYF. DNA of the CDR3: TGTGCCAGCAGCTTAAGGGTCGAGGGTAGGAACGAGCAGTACTTC.

V is TRBV28 and J is TRBJ1-3; the D gene is possibly TRBD1 (5 bases). This CDR3 is built from 15 residues. V was pared by 4 bases and J by 4 bases, with 14 bases between. The germline CDR1 and CDR2 sequences are MDHEN and SYDVKM. The CDR3 protein is CASSSGGLQGNTIYF. The CDR3 DNA sequence: TGTGCCAGCAGTTCGGGGGGTTTACAGGGAAACACCATATATTTT.

V gene TRBV28 combines with J gene TRBJ1-5; 8 bases are a match to TRBD1. CDR1 MDHEN and CDR2 SYDVKM come from the germline V gene. CDR3 length: 14 residues. With 7 bases clipped from V and 6 bases from J, the junction kept 8 bases outside the gene matches. The CDR3 coding sequence is TGTGCCAGCAAGGGCACAGGGGGATCTCAGCCCCAGCATTTT. Its protein product is CASKGTGGSQPQHF.

This clone was seen only once. This chain uses TRBV7-8 with TRBJ2-1; no firm D call. Germline loops: CDR1 SGHVS, CDR2 FQNEAQ. CDR3 length: 15 amino acids. V was clipped by 4 bases and J by 8 bases, with 18 bases between them. The CDR3 nucleotides are TGTGCCAGCAGCTCGGAGACCGGAAACTCGTATGAGCAGTTCTTC. Amino acid sequence: CASSSETGNSYEQFF.

The chain uses TRBV15 and TRBJ1-2, with TRBD1 as a possible D gene (5 bases). V was pared by 5 bases and J by 5 bases, with 9 bases between. CDR3 size: 12 residues. Looked up from germline, CDR1 is LNHNV and CDR2 is YYDKDF (reference sequence). CDR3 in amino acids: CATSGTAYGYTF. The CDR3 region has the DNA TGTGCCACCAGCGGGACTGCTTATGGCTACACCTTC.

The genes are TRBV2 and TRBJ2-1; D may be TRBD2 (6 bases). The CDR3 totals 15 residues. Trimming removed 3 bases from V and 3 bases from J, with 12 bases in between. Germline CDR1 is SNHLY and CDR2 is FYNNEI. For the CDR3, the DNA is TGTGCCAGCAGTGAGGAGGGAGCTGACTACAATGAGCAGTTCTTC. It yields the protein CASSEEGADYNEQFF.

The chain recombines TRBV5-4 with TRBJ2-7; TRBD1 might be the D (6 bases). Trimming removed 1 base from V and 7 bases from J, with 15 bases in between. Per germline, CDR1 SGHNT and CDR2 YYREEE (reference sequence). This CDR3 spans 14 amino acids. The CDR3 is CASSLYPPGVEQYF. DNA of the CDR3: TGTGCCAGCAGCTTGTATCCCCCAGGGGTGGAGCAGTACTTC.